Listed here are 2 T cell receptor beta chains from one sample, sequenced in a study of CD8 T cells in ankylosing spondylitis. One entry per CDR3 protein, called by TCRdb with MiXCR from the 5' RACE reads. Here the sample spans roughly 150,000 distinct CDR3 sequences, roughly 30% being singletons. The sequencing sample was made of synovial fluid, either unsorted or a sorted T cell fraction (not recorded which). The receptors originated from a male donor with ankylosing spondylitis.

The table lists this clonotype with many counts. The gene calls are TRBV11-2 and TRBJ2-2, with a weak D call TRBD1 (5 bases). The CDR3 sequence is 16 residues long. The germline gives CDR1 SGHAT, CDR2 FQNNGV. Trimming stripped 1 base from V and 4 bases from J, with 13 bases between. DNA for the CDR3: TGTGCCAGCAGCTTAGTTTCAGGGCTGGGCACCGGGGAGCTGTTTTTT. Encoded protein: CASSLVSGLGTGELFF.

The V gene is TRBV7-8, the J gene TRBJ2-7; 7 positions agree with TRBD1. The V and J ends lost 1 base and 3 bases, in that order; junction bases with no gene match: 3. CDR1 is SGHVS, CDR2 FQNEAQ, per germline. The CDR3 loop spans 14 amino acids. CDR3 in amino acids: CASSLVGGGYEQYF. DNA of the CDR3: TGTGCCAGCAGCTTAGTAGGGGGCGGCTACGAGCAGTACTTC.